The 27 T cell receptor beta chains in this list originate from one sample, sequenced in a study of T cells in Graves' hyperthyroidism and ophthalmopathy. Regions amplified from RNA transcripts were the TCR beta CDR3 regions. A set of HTBI primers served as the primers for a first-round RT-PCR of the TCR CDR3. TCRdb analysed the multiplex PCR reads with MiXCR anew, one entry per CDR3 protein. The table shows a few hundred thousand distinct CDR3 sequences, with around 42% occurring only once. The sequenced sample was peripheral blood or thyroid tissue (not recorded which). Source of these receptors: a woman between 18 and 29 years old with Graves' hyperthyroidism.

J is TRBJ2-7 and V is TRBV10-1; maybe TRBD2 (5 bases). CDR1 is WNHNN, CDR2 SYGVQD, per germline (reference sequence). CDR3 size: 12 residues. This CDR3 is CTGSESRGMQYF. For the CDR3, the DNA is TGCACCGGCAGTGAGTCCCGGGGAATGCAGTACTTC.

Ten or more counts support this clonotype. The chain uses TRBV20-1 and TRBJ2-7; 8 bases fit TRBD2. Trimming at V came to 0 bases and at J to 6 bases, leaving 10 bases not matched to a gene. CDR1 DFQATT and CDR2 SNEGSKA come from the germline V gene (reference sequence). CDR3 length: 15 residues. In DNA form, the CDR3 reads TGCAGTGCTAGAGACCTTTTGGGCGGGAGGAGCGAGCAGTACTTC. Translating gives CSARDLLGGRSEQYF.

This chain connects TRBV10-3 to TRBJ1-2; 10 nucleotides align to TRBD1. With 1 base clipped from V and 3 bases from J, the junction kept 11 bases outside the gene matches. CDR1 and CDR2 (germline): ENHRY, SYGVKD. The CDR3 length is 18 residues. The CDR3 sequence is CAISEWKTGGAADYGYTF. The CDR3 DNA is TGTGCCATCAGTGAGTGGAAGACAGGGGGCGCCGCGGACTATGGCTACACCTTC.

In regard to this clonotype: A much larger clone lies a single base off, so this may be a read error. The CDR3 end shows no conserved phenylalanine or tryptophan, and so a read error is likely. V is TRBV9 and J is TRBJ1-1; TRBD1 agrees at 8 bases. Per germline, CDR1 SGDLS and CDR2 YYNGEE. The CDR3 runs 15 residues. Trimming at V came to 0 bases and at J to 5 bases, leaving 6 bases not matched to a gene. The CDR3 sequence is CASSVGTGMETEAFS. The CDR3 nucleotides are TGTGCCAGCAGCGTAGGGACAGGGATGGAGACTGAAGCTTTCTCT.

There are many counts of this clonotype. V and J are TRBV7-6 and TRBJ1-4; D uncertain. V was shortened by 1 base and J by 4 bases, with 7 bases between the two germline ends. Germline CDR1 is SGHVS and CDR2 is FNYEAQ. The CDR3 has 14 residues. CDR3 residues: CASSLDDLNEKLFF. The CDR3 DNA is TGTGCCAGCAGCTTAGACGACCTTAATGAAAAACTGTTTTTT.

This clonotype was observed many times. The V and J genes are TRBV20-1 and TRBJ1-1, with D perhaps matching TRBD1 (6 bases). Trimming removed 2 bases from V and 0 bases from J, with 10 bases in between. This CDR3 has 14 residues. Per germline, CDR1 DFQATT and CDR2 SNEGSKA (reference sequence). CDR3 loop: CSARTGNMNTEAFF. For the CDR3, the DNA is TGCAGTGCTAGAACAGGGAACATGAACACTGAAGCTTTCTTT.

The rearrangement uses TRBV29-1 and TRBJ2-7, with TRBD2 matching over 11 bases. Germline V gene sequence: CDR1 SQVTM, CDR2 ANQGSEA. J lost 4 bases, V lost 3 bases, and 2 bases had no gene match. CDR3 length: 13 amino acids. The CDR3 DNA sequence: TGCAGCGTTGAGCCTAGCGGGGGGTACGAGCAGTACTTC. Translated, it gives CSVEPSGGYEQYF.

In its sample, this clonotype was seen many times. This chain joins TRBV19 and TRBJ2-5; the D is unclear. V was trimmed by 7 bases and J by 5 bases, leaving 14 bases between them. The CDR3 runs 13 residues. Germline loops: CDR1 LNHDA, CDR2 SQIVND (reference sequence). DNA of the CDR3: TGTGCCAGTATTTCCCCGGGTTCTGAGACCCAGTACTTC. Protein product: CASISPGSETQYF.

The rearrangement joins TRBV29-1 to TRBJ2-7, with D uncertain. This CDR3 comprises 13 residues. V was trimmed by 1 base and J by 5 bases, leaving 12 bases between them. Germline V gene sequence: CDR1 SQVTM, CDR2 ANQGSEA. The CDR3 DNA follows: TGCAGCGTTGAAGGTGCAGGTCGGAACGAGCAGTACTTC. The encoded protein is CSVEGAGRNEQYF.

This chain links TRBV7-9 with TRBJ2-3; D may be TRBD2 (6 bases). CDR3 length: 15 amino acids. Trimming pared 7 bases from V and 2 bases from J, leaving 16 bases between. Germline loops: CDR1 SEHNR, CDR2 FQNEAQ (reference sequence). CDR3 coding DNA: TGTGCCAGCACCTTGGGGGGTCGTACCACAGATACGCAGTATTTT. Protein sequence: CASTLGGRTTDTQYF. Filled out from reference TRBV7-9 and TRBJ2-3, the complete variable domain reads DTGVSQNPRHKITKRGQNVTFRCDPISEHNRLYWYRQTLGQGPEFLTYFQNEAQLEKSRLLSDRFSAERPKGSFSTLEIQRTEQGDSAMYLCASTLGGRTTDTQYFGPGTRLTVL.

This clonotype came up many times. The CDR3 reads CASSVLADSGNTIYF. The CDR3 DNA follows: TGTGCCAGCAGCGTACTGGCGGACTCTGGAAACACCATATATTTT. The chain uses TRBV9 and TRBJ1-3; the D is unclear. Trimming removed 1 base from V and 0 bases from J, with 8 bases in between. CDR1 and CDR2 (germline): SGDLS, YYNGEE. The CDR3 is 15 residues long. Full variable domain (missing parts from reference TRBV9 and TRBJ1-3): DSGVTQTPKHLITATGQRVTLRCSPRSGDLSVYWYQQSLDQGLQFLIQYYNGEERAKGNILERFSAQQFPDLHSELNLSSLELGDSALYFCASSVLADSGNTIYFGEGSWLTVV.

This chain connects TRBV30 to TRBJ1-1; D is perhaps TRBD1 (5 bases). This CDR3 has 14 residues. Trimming cost V 0 bases and J 1 base, with 9 bases left between them. Germline CDR1 and CDR2: GTSNPN and SVGIG (reference sequence). CDR3 DNA: TGTGCCTGGAGTGTACCAGGGACGAACACTGAAGCTTTCTTT. Translation: CAWSVPGTNTEAFF.

Worth noting for this clonotype: One end of the junction is discordant with germline, which a read error may explain. J is TRBJ1-1 and V is TRBV7-3; D uncertain. The V gene's germline CDR1 is SGHTA and CDR2 FQGTGA. The CDR3 spans 12 residues. CDR3: CTSSQDHGEAFF. CDR3 bases: TGTACCAGCAGCCAAGATCACGGAGAAGCTTTCTTT.

This clonotype has at least ten counts. The genes are TRBV9 and TRBJ1-5; 8 positions agree with TRBD1. The CDR3 length is 17 residues. Germline V gene sequence: CDR1 SGDLS, CDR2 YYNGEE. V trimming: 3 bases; J trimming: 5 bases; junction bases outside the gene matches: 13. The CDR3 sequence: CASSDVVGRGQDQPQHF. CDR3 in DNA: TGTGCCAGCAGCGATGTGGTTGGCAGGGGGCAAGATCAGCCCCAGCATTTT.

V and J are TRBV29-1 and TRBJ2-7, with 7 bases fitting TRBD1. V lost 4 bases, J lost 3 bases, and 6 bases stayed unmatched. The germline CDR1 and CDR2 sequences are SQVTM and ANQGSEA. The CDR3 loop spans 13 amino acids. CDR3 region: CSVAGTVLYEQYF. The CDR3 nucleotides are TGCAGCGTTGCCGGGACAGTCCTCTACGAGCAGTACTTC.

DNA for the CDR3: TGCAGCAGCCAAGATCTAGCGGGAGTACAAGAGACCCAGTACTTC. It specifies CSSQDLAGVQETQYF. The rearrangement uses TRBV29-1 and TRBJ2-5; 10 bases match TRBD2. V shed 8 bases, J shed 2 bases, and the junction held 11 bases outside the gene matches. In germline, CDR1 is SQVTM, CDR2 ANQGSEA. There are 15 residues in the CDR3. The variable domain in full, with the rest retrieved from reference TRBV29-1 and TRBJ2-5, is SAVISQKPSRDICQRGTSLTIQCQVDSQVTMMFWYRQQPGQSLTLIATANQGSEATYESGFVIDKFPISRPNLTFSTLTVSNMSPEDSSIYLCSSQDLAGVQETQYFGPGTRLLVL.

Ten or more counts support this clonotype. The rearrangement joins TRBV20-1 to TRBJ2-2; 8 nucleotides agree with TRBD2. This CDR3 has 15 amino acids. V gave up 5 bases and J gave up 7 bases; unmatched junction bases: 12. The germline gives CDR1 DFQATT, CDR2 SNEGSKA (reference sequence). CDR3 loop: CSAVSGKTISGELFF. The CDR3 DNA is TGCAGTGCTGTTAGCGGGAAAACAATAAGCGGGGAGCTGTTTTTT.

This clonotype came up many times. This chain uses TRBV5-6 with TRBJ1-2; D uncertain. V lost 1 base to trimming and J lost 2 bases, with 15 bases between them. Germline V lookup: CDR1 SGHDT, CDR2 YYEEEE. The CDR3 is 16 residues long. The CDR3 protein is CASSLTIDSENYGYTF. DNA for the CDR3: TGTGCCAGCAGCTTGACCATCGACTCGGAAAACTATGGCTACACCTTC.

This clonotype was seen a handful of times. The chain has TRBV20-1 and TRBJ1-2; 8 nucleotides agree with TRBD1. The CDR3 runs to 12 residues. Germline-derived CDR1 and CDR2 are DFQATT and SNEGSKA (reference sequence). With V trimmed by 7 bases and J by 8 bases, 9 bases remained unmatched. CDR3 DNA sequence: TGCAGTGAAGCAGGCAGGGGGCGAGGCTACACCTTC. It specifies CSEAGRGRGYTF.

This clonotype was detected many times. The chain is built from TRBV13 and TRBJ2-5; 7 nucleotides agree with TRBD1. The CDR3 runs to 16 residues. Germline CDR1 is PRHDT and CDR2 is FYEKMQ (reference sequence). The junction had 8 bases not matched to a gene; V was cut back by 1 base and J by 3 bases. CDR3 sequence reads: CASSLEGEGAEETQYF. The DNA for the CDR3 is TGTGCCAGCAGCTTAGAGGGAGAGGGGGCGGAAGAGACCCAGTACTTC.

This clonotype was seen only a few times. This sequence joins TRBV5-1 and TRBJ2-5; D perhaps matches TRBD1 (6 bases). The germline CDR1 and CDR2 sequences are SGHRS and YFSETQ. V lost 3 bases to trimming and J lost 5 bases, with 17 bases between them. The CDR3 totals 15 residues. The CDR3 here is CASSSTGLAAETQYF. The DNA for the CDR3 is TGCGCCAGCAGCTCCACAGGGCTCGCCGCCGAGACCCAGTACTTC.

In regard to this clonotype: A read error may explain this, as a much larger clone is one base away. J is TRBJ2-2 and V is TRBV6-4, with D possibly being TRBD1 or TRBD2 (5 bases each). The CDR3 has 16 residues. V lost 2 bases to trimming and J lost 2 bases, with 12 bases between them. Germline lookup yields CDR1 MRHNA and CDR2 SNTAGT. The CDR3 bases are TGTGCCAGCAGTGACAGGGACGGGCCTAACACCGGGGAGCTGTTTTTT. This gives the protein CASSDRDGPNTGELFF.

This clonotype was detected many times. The rearrangement links TRBV20-1 to TRBJ1-2, with 7 bases aligning to TRBD1. There are 14 residues in the CDR3. Per the germline V gene, CDR1 is DFQATT and CDR2 is SNEGSKA (reference sequence). V was pared by 3 bases and J by 3 bases, with 7 bases of the junction left unmatched. CDR3 bases: TGCAGTGCTAGCGAGGGGGCGCTTCACTATGGCTACACCTTC. Amino acids: CSASEGALHYGYTF.

This sequence joins TRBV11-3 and TRBJ1-4; no clear D. Between the trimmed V and J ends, which lost 1 base and 12 bases, there was a span of 9 bases. The CDR3 contains 12 residues. From germline, CDR1 is SGHNT and CDR2 YENEEA. CDR3 residues: CASSLVGEELFF. The CDR3 nucleotides are TGTGCCAGCAGCTTAGTTGGGGAGGAACTGTTTTTT. Variable domain in full (rest from reference TRBV11-3 and TRBJ1-4): EAGVVQSPRYKIIEKKQPVAFWCNPISGHNTLYWYLQNLGQGPELLIRYENEEAVDDSQLPKDRFSAERLKGVDSTLKIQPAELGDSAVYLCASSLVGEELFFGSGTQLSVL.

The rearrangement joins TRBV29-1 to TRBJ2-7, with D possibly being TRBD1 or TRBD2 (6 bases each). The germline CDR1 and CDR2 sequences are SQVTM and ANQGSEA. The CDR3 is 12 amino acids. The CDR3: CSYWGASYEQYF. CDR3 sequence (DNA): TGCAGTTACTGGGGGGCGTCCTACGAGCAGTACTTC.

At least ten counts were recorded for this clonotype. The genes are TRBV7-2 and TRBJ2-2; possibly TRBD2 for D (6 bases). CDR3 length: 16 residues. Germline loops: CDR1 SGHTA, CDR2 FQGNSA. Trimming removed 8 bases from V and 4 bases from J, with 20 bases in between. This chain's CDR3 is CASPSEVSSTTGELFF. CDR3 nucleotides: TGTGCCAGCCCTAGCGAGGTCTCCTCAACCACCGGGGAGCTGTTTTTT.

This rearrangement joins TRBV24-1 to TRBJ2-3; 8 bases fit TRBD2. This CDR3 contains 15 residues. V trimming: 4 bases; J trimming: 6 bases; junction bases outside the gene matches: 8. Germline-derived CDR1 and CDR2 are KGHDR and SFDVKD. CDR3 amino acids: CATSDPGTSPDTQYF. CDR3 nucleotide sequence: TGTGCCACCAGTGACCCCGGGACTAGTCCCGATACGCAGTATTTT.